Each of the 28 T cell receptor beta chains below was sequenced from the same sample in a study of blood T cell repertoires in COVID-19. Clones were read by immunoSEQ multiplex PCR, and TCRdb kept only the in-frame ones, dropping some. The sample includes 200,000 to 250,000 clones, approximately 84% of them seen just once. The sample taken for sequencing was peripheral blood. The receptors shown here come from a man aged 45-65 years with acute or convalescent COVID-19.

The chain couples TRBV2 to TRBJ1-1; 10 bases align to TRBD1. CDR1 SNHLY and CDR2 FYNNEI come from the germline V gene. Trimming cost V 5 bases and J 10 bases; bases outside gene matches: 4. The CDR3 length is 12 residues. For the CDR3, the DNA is TGTGCCAGCAGTTCGGACAGGGGGGCAGCTTTCTTT. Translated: CASSSDRGAAFF.

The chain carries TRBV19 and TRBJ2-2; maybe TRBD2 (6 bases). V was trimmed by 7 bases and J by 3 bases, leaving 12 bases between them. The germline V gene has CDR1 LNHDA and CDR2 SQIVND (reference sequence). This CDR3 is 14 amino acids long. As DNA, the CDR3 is TGTGCCAGTAACGGGGGTAGGGACACCGGGGAGCTGTTTTTT. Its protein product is CASNGGRDTGELFF.

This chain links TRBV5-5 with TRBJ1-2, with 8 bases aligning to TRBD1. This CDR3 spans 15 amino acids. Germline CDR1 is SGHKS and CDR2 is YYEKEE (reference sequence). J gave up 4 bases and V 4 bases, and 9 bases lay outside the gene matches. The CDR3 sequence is CASSTQGASGYGYTF. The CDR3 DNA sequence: TGTGCCAGCAGCACCCAGGGGGCCTCTGGCTATGGCTACACCTTC.

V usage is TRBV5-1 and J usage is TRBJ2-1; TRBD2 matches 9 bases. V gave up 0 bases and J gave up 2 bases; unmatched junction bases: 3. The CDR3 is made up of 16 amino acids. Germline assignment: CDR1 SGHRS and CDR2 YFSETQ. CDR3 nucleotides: TGCGCCAGCAGCTTGGAACTAGCGGGTACCTACAATGAGCAGTTCTTC. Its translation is CASSLELAGTYNEQFF.

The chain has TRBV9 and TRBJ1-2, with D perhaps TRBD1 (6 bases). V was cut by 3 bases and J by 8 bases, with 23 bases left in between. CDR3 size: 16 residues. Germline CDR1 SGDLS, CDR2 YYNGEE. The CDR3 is CASSAGTRLTSPGYTF. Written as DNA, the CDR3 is TGTGCCAGCAGCGCCGGGACACGGCTTACCTCCCCGGGCTACACCTTC.

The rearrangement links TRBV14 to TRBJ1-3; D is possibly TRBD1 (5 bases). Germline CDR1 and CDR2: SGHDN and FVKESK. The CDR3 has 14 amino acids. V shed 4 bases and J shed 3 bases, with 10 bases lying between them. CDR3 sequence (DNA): TGTGCCAGCAGCCCCAGGGTCGTTGGAAACACCATATATTTT. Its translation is CASSPRVVGNTIYF.

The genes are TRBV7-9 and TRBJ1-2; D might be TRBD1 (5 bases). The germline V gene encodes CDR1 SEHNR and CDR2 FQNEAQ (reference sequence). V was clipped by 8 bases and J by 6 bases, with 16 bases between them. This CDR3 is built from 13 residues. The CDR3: CASQVGGLDGYTF. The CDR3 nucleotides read TGTGCCAGCCAGGTCGGGGGTTTGGATGGCTACACCTTC.

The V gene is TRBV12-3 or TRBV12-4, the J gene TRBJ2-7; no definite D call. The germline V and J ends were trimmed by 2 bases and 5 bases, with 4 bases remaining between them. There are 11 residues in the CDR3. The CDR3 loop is CASSLRDEQYF. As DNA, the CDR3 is TGTGCCAGCAGTTTACGAGACGAGCAGTACTTC.

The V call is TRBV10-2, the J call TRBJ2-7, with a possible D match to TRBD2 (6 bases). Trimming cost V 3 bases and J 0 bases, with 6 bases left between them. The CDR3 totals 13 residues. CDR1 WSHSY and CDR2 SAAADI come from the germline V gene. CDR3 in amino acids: CASSDGSSYEQYF. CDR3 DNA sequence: TGCGCCAGCAGTGACGGGAGCTCCTACGAGCAGTACTTC.

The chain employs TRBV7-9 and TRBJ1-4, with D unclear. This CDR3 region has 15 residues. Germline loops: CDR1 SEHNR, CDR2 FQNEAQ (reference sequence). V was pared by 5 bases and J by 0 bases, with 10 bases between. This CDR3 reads CASSRGDATNEKLFF. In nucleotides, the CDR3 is TGTGCCAGCAGCCGCGGGGATGCAACTAATGAAAAACTGTTTTTT.

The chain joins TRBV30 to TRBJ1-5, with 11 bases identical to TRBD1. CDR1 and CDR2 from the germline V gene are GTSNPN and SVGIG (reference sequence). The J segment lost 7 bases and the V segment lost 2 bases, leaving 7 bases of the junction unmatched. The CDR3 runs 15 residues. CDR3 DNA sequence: TGTGCCTGGAGTCCACGGACAGGGGGCGGCCAGCCCCAGCATTTT. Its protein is CAWSPRTGGGQPQHF.

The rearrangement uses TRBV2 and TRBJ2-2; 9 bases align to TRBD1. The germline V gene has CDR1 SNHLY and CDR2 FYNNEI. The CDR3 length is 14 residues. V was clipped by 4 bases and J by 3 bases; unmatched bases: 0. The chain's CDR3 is CASSGQGDTGELFF. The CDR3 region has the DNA TGTGCCAGCAGTGGACAGGGGGACACCGGGGAGCTGTTTTTT.

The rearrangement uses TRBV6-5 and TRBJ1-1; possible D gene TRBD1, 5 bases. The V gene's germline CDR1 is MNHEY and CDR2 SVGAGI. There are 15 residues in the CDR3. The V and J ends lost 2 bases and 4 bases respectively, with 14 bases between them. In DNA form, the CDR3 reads TGTGCCAGCAGTTACCATCCGGGGCGGGGCACTGAAGCTTTCTTT. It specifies CASSYHPGRGTEAFF.

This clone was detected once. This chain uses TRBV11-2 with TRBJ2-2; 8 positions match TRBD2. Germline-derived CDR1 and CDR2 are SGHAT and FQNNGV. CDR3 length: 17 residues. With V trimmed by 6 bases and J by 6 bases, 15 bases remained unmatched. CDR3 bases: TGTGCCAGCAGTCCCCTGCCCAGCGGGGGACCGGCCGGGGAGCTGTTTTTT. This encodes CASSPLPSGGPAGELFF.

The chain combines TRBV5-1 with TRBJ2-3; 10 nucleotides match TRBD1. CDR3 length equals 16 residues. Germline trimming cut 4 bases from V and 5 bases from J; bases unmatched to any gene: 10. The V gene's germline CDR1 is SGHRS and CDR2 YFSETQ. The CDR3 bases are TGCGCCAGCAGCCTAGGCCCGACAGGGGGCAGAGATACGCAGTATTTT. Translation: CASSLGPTGGRDTQYF.

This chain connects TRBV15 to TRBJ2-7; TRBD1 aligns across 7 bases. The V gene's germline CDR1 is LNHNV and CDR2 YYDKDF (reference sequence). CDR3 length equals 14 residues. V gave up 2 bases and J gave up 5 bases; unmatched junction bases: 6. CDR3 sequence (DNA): TGTGCCACCAGCAGACAAACCGACAGGGACGAGCAGTACTTC. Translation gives CATSRQTDRDEQYF.

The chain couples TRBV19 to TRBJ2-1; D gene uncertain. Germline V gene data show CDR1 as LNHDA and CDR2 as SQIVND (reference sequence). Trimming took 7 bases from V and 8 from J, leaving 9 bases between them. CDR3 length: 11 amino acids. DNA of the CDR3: TGTGCCAGTACTAGTTCCCATGAGCAGTTCTTC. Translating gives CASTSSHEQFF.

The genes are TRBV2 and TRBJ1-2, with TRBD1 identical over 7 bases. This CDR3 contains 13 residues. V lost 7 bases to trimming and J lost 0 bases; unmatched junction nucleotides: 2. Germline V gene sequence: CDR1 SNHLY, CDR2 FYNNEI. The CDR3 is CASTGQANYGYTF. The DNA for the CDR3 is TGTGCCAGCACCGGACAGGCTAACTATGGCTACACCTTC.

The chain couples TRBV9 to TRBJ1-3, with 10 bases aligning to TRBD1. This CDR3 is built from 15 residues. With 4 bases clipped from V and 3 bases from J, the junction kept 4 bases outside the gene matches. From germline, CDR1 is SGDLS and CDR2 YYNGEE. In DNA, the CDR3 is TGTGCCAGCAGCTCGACAGGGGGCTATGGAAACACCATATATTTT. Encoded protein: CASSSTGGYGNTIYF.

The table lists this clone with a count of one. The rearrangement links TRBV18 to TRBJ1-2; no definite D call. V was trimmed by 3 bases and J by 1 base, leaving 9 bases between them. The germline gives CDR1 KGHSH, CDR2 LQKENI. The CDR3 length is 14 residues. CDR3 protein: CASSPTRNNYGYTF. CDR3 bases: TGTGCCAGCTCACCGACACGGAATAACTATGGCTACACCTTC.

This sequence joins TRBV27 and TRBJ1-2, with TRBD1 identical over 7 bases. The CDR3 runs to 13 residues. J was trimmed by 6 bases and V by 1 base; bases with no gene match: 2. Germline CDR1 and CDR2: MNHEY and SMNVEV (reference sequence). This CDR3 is CASSLLRGHGYTF. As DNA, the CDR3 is TGTGCCAGCAGTTTATTAAGGGGGCATGGCTACACCTTC.

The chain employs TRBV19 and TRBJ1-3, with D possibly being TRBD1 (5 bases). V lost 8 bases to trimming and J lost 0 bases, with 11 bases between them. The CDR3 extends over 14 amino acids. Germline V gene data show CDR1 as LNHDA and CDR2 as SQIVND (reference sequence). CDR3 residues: CASSWTTSGNTIYF. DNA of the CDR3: TGTGCCAGTTCCTGGACAACCTCTGGAAACACCATATATTTT.

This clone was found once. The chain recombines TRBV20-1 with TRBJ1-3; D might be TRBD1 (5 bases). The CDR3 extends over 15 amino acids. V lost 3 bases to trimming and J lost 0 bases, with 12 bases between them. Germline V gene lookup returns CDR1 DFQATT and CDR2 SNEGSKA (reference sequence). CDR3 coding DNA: TGCAGTGCTAGTCCAGGGTACGGCTCTGGAAACACCATATATTTT. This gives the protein CSASPGYGSGNTIYF.

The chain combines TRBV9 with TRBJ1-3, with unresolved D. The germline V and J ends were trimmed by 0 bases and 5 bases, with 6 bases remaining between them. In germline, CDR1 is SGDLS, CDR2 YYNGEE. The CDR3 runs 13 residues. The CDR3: CASSVAGRNTIYF. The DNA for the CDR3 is TGTGCCAGCAGCGTAGCGGGGAGAAACACCATATATTTT. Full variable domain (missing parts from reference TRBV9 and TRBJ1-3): DSGVTQTPKHLITATGQRVTLRCSPRSGDLSVYWYQQSLDQGLQFLIQYYNGEERAKGNILERFSAQQFPDLHSELNLSSLELGDSALYFCASSVAGRNTIYFGEGSWLTVV.

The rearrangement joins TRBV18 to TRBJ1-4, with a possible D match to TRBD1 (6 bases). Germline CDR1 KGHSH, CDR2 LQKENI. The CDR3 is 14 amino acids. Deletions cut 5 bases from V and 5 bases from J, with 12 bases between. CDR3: CASSTGKGNEKLFF. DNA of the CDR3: TGTGCCAGCTCAACAGGGAAAGGGAATGAAAAACTGTTTTTT.

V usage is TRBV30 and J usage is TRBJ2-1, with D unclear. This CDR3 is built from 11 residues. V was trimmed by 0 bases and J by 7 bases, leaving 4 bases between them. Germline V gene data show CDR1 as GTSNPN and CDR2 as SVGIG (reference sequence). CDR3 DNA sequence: TGTGCCTGGAGTGTACAGAATGAGCAGTTCTTC. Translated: CAWSVQNEQFF.

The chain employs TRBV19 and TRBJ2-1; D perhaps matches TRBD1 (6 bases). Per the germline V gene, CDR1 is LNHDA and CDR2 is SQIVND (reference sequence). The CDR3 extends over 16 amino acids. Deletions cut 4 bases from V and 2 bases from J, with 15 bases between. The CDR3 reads CASSTLQGNPYNEQFF. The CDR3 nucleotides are TGTGCCAGTAGTACCTTACAGGGTAACCCCTACAATGAGCAGTTCTTC.

In nucleotides, the CDR3 is TGTGCCTGGAGCTCAGGGGGGGATACGCAGTATTTT. It encodes CAWSSGGDTQYF. The chain joins TRBV30 to TRBJ2-3; D may be TRBD1 (7 bases). The CDR3 length is 12 residues. Germline CDR1 is GTSNPN and CDR2 is SVGIG (reference sequence). V lost 3 bases and J lost 6, with 10 bases in between.